These T cell receptor beta chains were read from a single sample in a study of T cell changes during pregnancy in multiple sclerosis. The assay was immunoSEQ multiplex PCR, and TCRdb's table has in-frame clones only and misses some. The table has 65,000 to 85,000 clones, 80% to 95% seen once. The sample was peripheral blood, taken in the second trimester of pregnancy. The origin of the receptors is a female donor with multiple sclerosis, enrolled in a pregnancy study. Each CDR3 is given with its conserved first and last residue. A D gene is named only where the DNA matches it firmly. Some rows mark clone size as missing; the rest say once, few, many or name a class of expanded clone.

v_gene	d_gene	j_gene	abundance	CDR3nt	CDR3aa
TRBV7-8	TRBD2	TRBJ2-1	-	TGTGCCAGCAGCGCCCACATAGCGGGAGCAAGTCGCTACAATGAGCAGTTCTTC	CASSAHIAGASRYNEQFF
TRBV30	TRBD2	TRBJ2-7	-	TGTGCCTGGGGCTCGGGACTAACCTACGAGCAGTACTTC	CAWGSGLTYEQYF
TRBV6-6	TRBD2	TRBJ2-5	-	TGTGCCAGCAGTTACCTCAGCGGACTAGGCCAAGAGACCCAGTACTTC	CASSYLSGLGQETQYF
TRBV5-1	-	TRBJ2-6	-	TGCGCCAGCAGGGTAACAGGGATAGGCTCTGGGGCCAACGTCCTGACTTTC	CASRVTGIGSGANVLTF
TRBV27	TRBD1	TRBJ2-3	-	TGTGCCAGCAGTTACCGGGACAGGGGAACGGGGTTCACAGATACGCAGTATTTT	CASSYRDRGTGFTDTQYF
TRBV2	-	TRBJ2-5	-	TGTGCCAGCAGGGGACTTGAAGAGACCCAGTACTTC	CASRGLEETQYF
TRBV10-1	TRBD1	TRBJ2-4	once	TGCGCCAGCAGTCGGCAGGGGGAATTTAACATTCAGTACTTC	CASSRQGEFNIQYF
TRBV6-5	-	TRBJ2-5	once	TGTGCCAGCAGTTCTATGGGGGGGCCCAACCAAGAGACCCAGTACTTC	CASSSMGGPNQETQYF
TRBV21-1	-	TRBJ1-2	-	TGTGCCAGCACGTCTATTGGCGACAGTACCAACTATGGCTACACCTTC	CASTSIGDSTNYGYTF
TRBV30	-	TRBJ1-1	-	TGTGCCTGGAGTTTTCGCGGGAACACTGAAGCTTTCTTT	CAWSFRGNTEAFF
TRBV5-1	-	TRBJ2-5	once	TGCGCCAGCAGCTTGGCCGGGGAGACCCAGTACTTC	CASSLAGETQYF
TRBV18	-	TRBJ1-5	-	TGTGCCAGCTCACCCGAAGAGGGAACTCCCCAGCATTTT	CASSPEEGTPQHF
TRBV6-5	TRBD1	TRBJ2-7	-	TGTGCCAGCAGTCAGACAGGGGGAGAGCAGTACTTC	CASSQTGGEQYF
TRBV4-2	TRBD1	TRBJ2-3	-	TGTGCCAGCAGCCTAACCACCGGGACAGGGGGCACAGATACGCAGTATTTT	CASSLTTGTGGTDTQYF
TRBV30	TRBD1	TRBJ1-2	-	TGTGCCTGGAGTGTGGACAGGGTTACTAACTATGGCTACACCTTC	CAWSVDRVTNYGYTF
TRBV7-9	-	TRBJ2-2	-	TGTGCCAGCAGCTTAGCGGCAGGGGCGACCACCGGGGAGCTGTTTTTT	CASSLAAGATTGELFF
TRBV19	-	TRBJ2-1	-	TGTGCCAGTATGGGGCAGATGAACTACAATGAGCAGTTCTTC	CASMGQMNYNEQFF
TRBV6-5	TRBD1	TRBJ2-5	few	TGTGCCAGCAGTTACCGACCCGGGACAGGGGGAGAGACCCAGTACTTC	CASSYRPGTGGETQYF
TRBV7-3	-	TRBJ2-5	-	TGTGCCAGCAGCTTAAAGGGGTGGGAGACCCAGTACTTC	CASSLKGWETQYF
TRBV4-2	TRBD2	TRBJ2-5	once	TGTGCCAGCAGCAAAGGATCCACTAGCGGACAAGAGACCCAGTACTTC	CASSKGSTSGQETQYF
TRBV27	TRBD2	TRBJ2-7	-	TGTGCCAGCAGTTTGGGCGGGAGGGCCTACGAGCAGTACTTC	CASSLGGRAYEQYF
TRBV2	-	TRBJ1-1	-	TGTGCCAGCAGTGTCCGAGTCTTGAACACTGAAGCTTTCTTT	CASSVRVLNTEAFF
TRBV28	TRBD1	TRBJ2-7	-	TGTGCCAGCACGGGACAGGATTTTTCCTACGAGCAGTACTTC	CASTGQDFSYEQYF
TRBV19	-	TRBJ1-1	-	TGTGCCAGTACCCGAGAGACGGGGGTCACTGAAGCTTTCTTT	CASTRETGVTEAFF
TRBV7-6	TRBD1	TRBJ2-1	-	TGTGCCAGCAGCTTACGGGACAGGGAACACAATGAGCAGTTCTTC	CASSLRDREHNEQFF
TRBV7-9	-	TRBJ2-1	-	TGTGCCAGCAGCACCCATAGCGCTAGCTCCTACAATGAGCAGTTCTTC	CASSTHSASSYNEQFF
TRBV30	-	TRBJ2-2	-	TGTGCCTGGAGTAGACTATTCCGGAACACCGGGGAGCTGTTTTTT	CAWSRLFRNTGELFF
TRBV7-9	TRBD1	TRBJ2-5	-	TGTGCCAGCAGCTTAGGCGACAGGGGACCGGAGACCCAGTACTTC	CASSLGDRGPETQYF
TRBV25-1	-	TRBJ2-1	-	TGTGCCAGCAGTGAATCCGTACTTTACAATGAGCAGTTCTTC	CASSESVLYNEQFF
TRBV2	-	TRBJ2-4	-	TGTGCCAGCAGCCCTCAGGGCATTCAGTACTTC	CASSPQGIQYF
TRBV5-8	TRBD1	TRBJ2-2	-	TGTGCCAGCAGCTTGATGACAGGGGAGGCCGGGGAGCTGTTTTTT	CASSLMTGEAGELFF
TRBV7-9	-	TRBJ1-2	-	TGTGCCAGCAGCCGCGACAGGTACTATGGCTACACCTTC	CASSRDRYYGYTF
TRBV10-2	-	TRBJ1-4	-	TGCGCCAGCAGTGAAGGACAGAAAAAACTGTTTTTT	CASSEGQKKLFF
TRBV11-1	TRBD1	TRBJ1-2	-	TGTGCCAGCAGCACAGGGGGTGTTAACTATGGCTACACCTTC	CASSTGGVNYGYTF
TRBV25-1	-	TRBJ1-1	-	TGTGCCAGCAGTACAGGATTGAACACTGAAGCTTTCTTT	CASSTGLNTEAFF
TRBV10-3	-	TRBJ1-1	-	TGTGCCATCAGTGAGGAGGCAGGGGTGAACACTGAAGCTTTCTTT	CAISEEAGVNTEAFF
TRBV11-2	-	TRBJ2-7	-	TGTGCCAGCAGCTTAGGGGGGCCCGAGCAGTACTTC	CASSLGGPEQYF
TRBV6-5	TRBD2	TRBJ2-5	once	TGTGCCAGCAGTTACTCATCTAGCGGGAATGGACGGACCCAGTACTTC	CASSYSSSGNGRTQYF
TRBV2	-	TRBJ1-4	-	TGTGCCAGCAGTGGGACAGTGAATGAAAAACTGTTTTTT	CASSGTVNEKLFF
TRBV7-8	-	TRBJ2-7	-	TGTGCCAGCAGGCCTTTTCCGGGACAATCCTACGAGCAGTACTTC	CASRPFPGQSYEQYF
TRBV6-5	TRBD1	TRBJ1-1	-	TGTGCCAGCAGTTTCCCGGGACAGGGGAACACTGAAGCTTTCTTT	CASSFPGQGNTEAFF
TRBV6-5	-	TRBJ1-3	-	TGTGCCACCTCCCGGGCGGGGATGGATGGAAACACCATATATTTT	CATSRAGMDGNTIYF
TRBV27	TRBD1	TRBJ1-3	once	TGTGCCAGCAGTCTAAACCCCACAGGGGAGGGAAACACCATATATTTT	CASSLNPTGEGNTIYF
TRBV7-9	-	TRBJ2-7	once	TGTGCCAGCAGCTTAGGCAGGAGGTTCTACGAGCAGTACTTC	CASSLGRRFYEQYF
TRBV7-2	TRBD2	TRBJ2-7	-	TGTGCCAGCAGCTCTCTAGCGGGATTCTACGAGCAGTACTTC	CASSSLAGFYEQYF
TRBV19	-	TRBJ1-2	-	TGTGCCAGTAGTATAGATGGGGGCTTCTATGGCTACACCTTC	CASSIDGGFYGYTF
TRBV7-2	TRBD1	TRBJ1-5	-	TGTGCCAGCAGCTTAGAAGGGACAGGGAAACAGCCCCAGCATTTT	CASSLEGTGKQPQHF
TRBV9	-	TRBJ1-3	-	TGTGCCAGCAGCAATAAAGGGGCGGCTGGAAACACCATATATTTT	CASSNKGAAGNTIYF
TRBV7-9	-	TRBJ2-7	-	TGTGCCAGCAGCCCGCAACTAGCCTACGAGCAGTACTTC	CASSPQLAYEQYF
TRBV29-1	TRBD2	TRBJ2-1	-	TGCAGCGTTGACCTGACTAGCGGGAGGCATGAGCAGTTCTTC	CSVDLTSGRHEQFF
TRBV7-2	-	TRBJ1-2	-	TGTGCCAGCAGCTTTGATCAACCCGGGTTCTATGGCTACACCTTC	CASSFDQPGFYGYTF
TRBV7-9	-	TRBJ1-1	-	TGTGCCAGCAGCCCCGAGACAGCCCAAGAGGCTGAAGCTTTCTTT	CASSPETAQEAEAFF
TRBV18	-	TRBJ1-4	-	TGTGCCAGCTCGCCTCGGACAGCTTCTAATGAAAAACTGTTTTTT	CASSPRTASNEKLFF
TRBV6-5	TRBD1	TRBJ2-7	-	TGTGCCAGCAGTTACTCAGGGGACAGAACCTACGAGCAGTACTTC	CASSYSGDRTYEQYF
TRBV18	-	TRBJ1-2	once	TGTGCCAGCTCACCAGCGAGGGATGCCTATGGCTACACCTTC	CASSPARDAYGYTF
TRBV7-9	TRBD2	TRBJ2-1	-	TGTGCCAGCAGCTTCCCCCTTAGGTTAGCGGGAGGGTACAATGAGCAGTTCTTC	CASSFPLRLAGGYNEQFF
TRBV4-3	-	TRBJ2-2	-	TGCGCCAGCAGGCGATACCCAAATACAGGGTTAAGCACCGGGGAGCTGTTTTTT	CASRRYPNTGLSTGELFF
TRBV7-9	-	TRBJ1-2	-	TGTGCCAGCAGCTCGTTTGTTGGCTACACCTTC	CASSSFVGYTF
TRBV19	-	TRBJ1-1	-	TGTGCCAGTAGTATGGGGGGGTTTGAAGCTTTCTTT	CASSMGGFEAFF